These T cell receptor beta chains were read from a single sample in a study of OX40 agonist ivuxolimab in advanced cancers. Sequenced by immunoSEQ multiplex PCR; TCRdb stores in-frame clones only, minus some. This table has tens of thousands of clones, 92% appearing once. The source was CD4+ or CD8+ T cells sorted from blood, collected in a trial of the OX40 agonist ivuxolimab. These receptors were taken from an adult with an advanced solid tumor such as melanoma, head and neck, liver or kidney cancer. The CDR3 runs from the conserved cysteine through the conserved F or W. D genes are given only for firm matches. Size is omitted from some rows. Given values are once, few, many or a class for expanded clones.

d_call,clone_size,j_call,v_call,cdr3_nt,cdr3_aa
.,.,TRBJ2-4,TRBV21-1,TGTGCCAGCCCTGCAGTGGGCCTTCAGTACTTC,CASPAVGLQYF
.,.,TRBJ1-2,TRBV27,TGTGCCAGCAACCCCATATCGGGGGGCACCTCTAACTATGGCTACACCTTC,CASNPISGGTSNYGYTF
.,.,TRBJ2-7,TRBV7-2,TGTGCCAGCAGCTTAGCGCCCGAAACCCGGTACTTC,CASSLAPETRYF
.,.,TRBJ2-7,TRBV5-1,TGCGCCAGCAGCTCAGGTACAGTCTCCTACGAGCAGTACTTC,CASSSGTVSYEQYF
TRBD1,.,TRBJ1-1,TRBV19,TGTGCCAGTATTGGGGCCGACAGGGTCGGCGAAGCTTTCTTT,CASIGADRVGEAFF
TRBD1,.,TRBJ1-1,TRBV7-2,TGTGCCAGCAGAAGGGACAGGCAGAACACTGAAGCTTTCTTT,CASRRDRQNTEAFF
.,once,TRBJ2-7,TRBV5-6,TGTGCCAGCAGCTCCCTCTACGAGCAGTACTTC,CASSSLYEQYF
.,.,TRBJ2-3,TRBV19,TGTGCCAGTACCAGGGACCCGTTCACAGATACGCAGTATTTT,CASTRDPFTDTQYF
.,.,TRBJ2-1,TRBV6-1,TGTGCCAGCAGTGAATTCGGGCAAGCGGGCGGTGAGCAGTTCTTC,CASSEFGQAGGEQFF
TRBD2,once,TRBJ2-5,TRBV5-1,TGCGCCAGCAGCCCCGGGACTAGGGCGTGGGAGACCCAGTACTTC,CASSPGTRAWETQYF
.,once,TRBJ2-7,TRBV10-3,TGTGCCATCAGTGAGCCCAACCGGGATTTCTACGAGCAGTACTTC,CAISEPNRDFYEQYF
TRBD2,once,TRBJ2-1,TRBV27,TGTGCCAGCAGTTTAGGGGCTAGCGGGGGCAATGAGCAGTTCTTC,CASSLGASGGNEQFF
TRBD1,.,TRBJ1-5,TRBV7-4,TGTGCCAGCAGCTTAAAGACAGGGGCCAATCAGCCCCAGCATTTT,CASSLKTGANQPQHF
.,few,TRBJ2-7,TRBV19,TGTGCCAGTAGTATAGGGTCGACGTCGGCGGTAATGAACGAGCAGTACTTC,CASSIGSTSAVMNEQYF
TRBD2,.,TRBJ2-7,TRBV11-3,TGTGCCAGCAGCTCCCTCCGGGGGAGCGGGAGGTTTAGCTCCTACGAGCAGTACTTC,CASSSLRGSGRFSSYEQYF
TRBD2,.,TRBJ2-1,TRBV4-3,TGCGCCAGCAGCCAAGATCCGCCGGGGGGGTTGAGATACAATGAGCAGTTCTTC,CASSQDPPGGLRYNEQFF
TRBD2,.,TRBJ2-3,TRBV10-3,TGTGCCATCAGGGAAGCGGGAGGGCGCACAGATACGCAGTATTTT,CAIREAGGRTDTQYF
TRBD1,.,TRBJ1-1,TRBV6-5,TGTGCCAGCAGTTCACCCTCTTTAACAGGGGGCACTGAAGCTTTCTTT,CASSSPSLTGGTEAFF
TRBD1,.,TRBJ2-2,TRBV5-1,TGCGCCAGCAGCCGAACAGGGGGTGACACCGGGGAGCTGTTTTTT,CASSRTGGDTGELFF
.,.,TRBJ1-4,TRBV30,TGTGCCTGGAGTGGGGGGAGGGCTAATGAAAAACTGTTTTTT,CAWSGGRANEKLFF
.,.,TRBJ1-5,TRBV9,TGTGCCAGCAGCGTACTAGGGGAGGTGGATCAGCCCCAGCATTTT,CASSVLGEVDQPQHF
.,once,TRBJ2-7,TRBV7-8,TGTGCCAGCAGCTCGAAAGCTTTCCCCGCGAGCGAGCAGTACTTC,CASSSKAFPASEQYF
.,.,TRBJ1-3,TRBV7-6,TGTGCCAGCAGTCGCACGACGGCTCCTTTCTCTGGAAACACCATATATTTT,CASSRTTAPFSGNTIYF
.,.,TRBJ2-1,TRBV7-6,TGTGCCAGCAGCTCCAGCTCCTACAATGAGCAGTTCTTC,CASSSSSYNEQFF
.,.,TRBJ1-5,TRBV12-2,TGTGCAAGTCGCTTAGGTTCAGGGGGCCTGAGTCAGCCCCAGCATTTT,CASRLGSGGLSQPQHF
.,.,TRBJ2-2,TRBV2,TGTGCCAGCAGCCAGGTTCTCACAGGGGAGCTGTTTTTT,CASSQVLTGELFF
.,few,TRBJ1-1,TRBV5-1,TGCGCCAGCAGCCTGGATGCACCCGGCAGGGAAGCTTTCTTT,CASSLDAPGREAFF
TRBD2,.,TRBJ2-3,TRBV10-1,TGCGCCAGCAGTGGGACTAGCGGGAGTGGAGCAGATACGCAGTATTTT,CASSGTSGSGADTQYF
TRBD1,.,TRBJ1-4,TRBV7-2,TGTGCCAGCAGCTTAGAAGGGTCCGGGACAGGGTGGGAAAAACTGTTTTTT,CASSLEGSGTGWEKLFF
.,.,TRBJ2-7,TRBV5-1,TGCGCCAGCAGCTCACAGGGAACTGGATCCTACGAGCAGTACTTC,CASSSQGTGSYEQYF
.,.,TRBJ1-5,TRBV19,TGTGCCAGTAGTGGTTCGGGCCCTCTCCAGCATTTT,CASSGSGPLQHF
.,.,TRBJ1-1,TRBV2,TGTGCCAGCACCAGGACAGAGAACACTGAAGCTTTCTTT,CASTRTENTEAFF
.,.,TRBJ1-5,TRBV5-4,TGTGCCAGCAGCTTGGATGGTCAGCCCCAGCATTTT,CASSLDGQPQHF
.,.,TRBJ1-2,TRBV30,TGTGCCTGGAGTCCCAGGGTCTGGGGCTACACCTTC,CAWSPRVWGYTF
.,.,TRBJ1-1,TRBV7-6,TGTGCCAGCAGCTTAGGTTCACCGAAGAACACTGAAGCTTTCTTT,CASSLGSPKNTEAFF
.,.,TRBJ2-5,TRBV6-5,TGTGCCAGCAGCGCCCAGTACTTC,CASSAQYF
.,.,TRBJ1-3,TRBV7-9,TGTGCCAGCAGCTTTGGGGGGATCGTAGGAAACACCATATATTTT,CASSFGGIVGNTIYF
TRBD1,.,TRBJ2-5,TRBV29-1,TGCAGCGTTGTCGGGACAGGGGTTGAGACCCAGTACTTC,CSVVGTGVETQYF
.,.,TRBJ2-1,TRBV18,TGTGCCAGCTCACCATTGTCCTACAATGAGCAGTTCTTC,CASSPLSYNEQFF
.,.,TRBJ1-5,TRBV18,TGTGCCAGCTCACCCGTCCCTACAGGACGCCTTAATCAGCCCCAGCATTTT,CASSPVPTGRLNQPQHF
TRBD2,.,TRBJ2-7,TRBV30,TGTGCCTGGAATAATATAGCGGGAGGGGGCAGCGAGCAGTACTTC,CAWNNIAGGGSEQYF
.,.,TRBJ2-5,TRBV5-1,TGCGCCAGCAGCTCTAGACTGACGGGACAAGAGACCCAGTACTTC,CASSSRLTGQETQYF
.,.,TRBJ2-7,TRBV10-1,TGCGCCAGCAGTGAGGGGGCCGTGGAGCCCGGGGGAAACGAGCAGTACTTC,CASSEGAVEPGGNEQYF
.,once,TRBJ1-1,TRBV19,TGTGCCAGTGGGGTTAAAGGGTACACTGAAGCTTTCTTT,CASGVKGYTEAFF
TRBD2,.,TRBJ2-1,TRBV19,TGTGCCAGCTACTCGGGGACTAGCGGAAGAAATGAGCAGTTCTTC,CASYSGTSGRNEQFF
TRBD2,.,TRBJ2-3,TRBV5-1,TGCGCCAGCAGCTTGGCCCCCAGCGGGGGCACAGATACGCAGTATTTT,CASSLAPSGGTDTQYF
TRBD2,few,TRBJ2-1,TRBV9,TGTGCCAGCAGCGTACTAGCGGGAGGCTACAATGAGCAGTTCTTC,CASSVLAGGYNEQFF
.,.,TRBJ1-2,TRBV19,TGTGCCAGTAGTATCTCCCTCGAGAACGGCTACACCTTC,CASSISLENGYTF
.,.,TRBJ2-4,TRBV19,TGTGCCAGTAGTATCAACCGGGACACCAAAAACATTCAGTACTTC,CASSINRDTKNIQYF
.,.,TRBJ1-1,TRBV18,TGTGCCAGCTCACCACCTAACAAAGGCAACACTGAAGCTTTCTTT,CASSPPNKGNTEAFF
.,.,TRBJ2-7,TRBV7-9,TGTGCCAGCAGCTTAGCTTCAGGGGAATTCACCTACGAGCAGTACTTC,CASSLASGEFTYEQYF
.,.,TRBJ2-2,TRBV6-1,TGTGCCAGCACAACGGACAACACCGGGGAGCTGTTTTTT,CASTTDNTGELFF
.,few,TRBJ1-1,TRBV19,TGTGCCAGTAGTATCCTGGTGAACACTGAAGCTTTCTTT,CASSILVNTEAFF
TRBD1,.,TRBJ1-1,TRBV5-1,TGCGCCAGCAGCCCAGGGACAGGGGGCGCGGTTACCATTCACACTGAAGCTTTCTTT,CASSPGTGGAVTIHTEAFF
TRBD2,.,TRBJ2-1,TRBV2,TGTGCCAGCAGGACTAGCGGGAGGGTGGGTGAGCAGTTCTTC,CASRTSGRVGEQFF
TRBD2,once,TRBJ2-7,TRBV5-1,TGCGCCAGCACCCCTAGTGTATCGGGCGGGAGAGGCTCCTACGAGCAGTACTTC,CASTPSVSGGRGSYEQYF
.,.,TRBJ1-2,TRBV7-8,TGTGCCAGCAGCCCCGGGACAAACTATGGCTACACCTTC,CASSPGTNYGYTF
TRBD1,.,TRBJ2-5,TRBV23-1,TGCGCCAGCAGTCACAACGGACAGGGAGAAGAGACCCAGTACTTC,CASSHNGQGEETQYF
.,.,TRBJ2-1,TRBV6-6,TGTGCCAGCAGTTACCCGTACAATGAGCAGTTCTTC,CASSYPYNEQFF
.,once,TRBJ2-3,TRBV5-1,TGCGCCAGCAGCTTAACTACAAGCGGTGCAGATACGCAGTATTTT,CASSLTTSGADTQYF